This entry lists 16 T cell receptor beta chains sequenced from one sample in a study of cytomegalovirus exposure and HLA in healthy donors. It was with 60 Vbeta and 13 Jbeta primers that the PCR ran. Here immunoSEQ multiplex PCR was the method, and the copy in TCRdb shows in-frame clones only, minus some. The table has fewer than 150,000 clones, around 81% seen once. The sample comprised PBMCs. These TCRs come from a male donor in good health and CMV-seronegative.

The V and J genes are TRBV6-1 and TRBJ1-5, with D perhaps matching TRBD1 (6 bases). CDR3 length: 14 amino acids. Germline V lookup: CDR1 MNHNS, CDR2 SASEGT. V was cut by 4 bases and J by 3 bases, with 10 bases left in between. CDR3 DNA: TGTGCCAGCAGTGGGGACACAGCCAATCAGCCCCAGCATTTT. Translation: CASSGDTANQPQHF.

The gene calls are TRBV2 and TRBJ2-7; tentative D call: TRBD1 (6 bases). Germline values: CDR1 SNHLY, CDR2 FYNNEI. The CDR3 loop spans 18 amino acids. Trimming left V 3 bases short and J 2 bases short, with 23 bases between. DNA for the CDR3: TGTGCCAGCAGTGATAAGGTCTGGCCTGACAGGACCCCCTACGAGCAGTACTTC. It is translated as CASSDKVWPDRTPYEQYF. Supplemented by reference TRBV2 and TRBJ2-7, the full variable domain reads EPEVTQTPSHQVTQMGQEVILRCVPISNHLYFYWYRQILGQKVEFLVSFYNNEISEKSEIFDDQFSVERPDGSNFTLKIRSTKLEDSAMYFCASSDKVWPDRTPYEQYFGPGTRLTVT.

The chain carries TRBV6-5 and TRBJ1-3, with D unresolved. Germline CDR1 is MNHEY and CDR2 is SVGAGI. Trimming took 2 bases from V and 2 from J, leaving 10 bases between them. This CDR3 is 15 amino acids long. Here the CDR3 DNA reads TGTGCCAGCAGTTACATTCCGAGGGCTGGAAACACCATATATTTT. As protein: CASSYIPRAGNTIYF.

This clone was detected once. CDR3 sequence: CASSLGTGSNQPQHF. In nucleotides, the CDR3 is TGTGCCAGTAGCCTTGGGACAGGTAGCAATCAGCCCCAGCATTTT. The chain recombines TRBV19 with TRBJ1-5, with 8 bases lining up with TRBD1. The CDR3 loop spans 15 amino acids. Germline assignment: CDR1 LNHDA and CDR2 SQIVND (reference sequence). The ends lost 6 bases at V and 0 bases at J; junction bases unmatched: 4.

This chain uses TRBV19 with TRBJ2-2, with 9 bases lining up with TRBD1. This CDR3 region has 15 residues. Germline loops: CDR1 LNHDA, CDR2 SQIVND (reference sequence). Trimming at V came to 6 bases and at J to 2 bases, leaving 4 bases not matched to a gene. In DNA, the CDR3 is TGTGCCAGTAGGGGACAGGGCTCTAACACCGGGGAGCTGTTTTTT. The encoded protein is CASRGQGSNTGELFF.

V gene TRBV5-1 combines with J gene TRBJ2-7; D might be TRBD1 (7 bases). The germline gives CDR1 SGHRS, CDR2 YFSETQ. CDR3 length equals 12 residues. V lost 4 bases, J lost 6 bases, and 11 bases lay in between. CDR3 sequence: CASSAGGREQYF. The CDR3 nucleotides read TGCGCCAGCAGCGCAGGGGGGCGCGAGCAGTACTTC.

The J gene is TRBJ2-7, the V gene TRBV6-5, with 9 bases lining up with TRBD1. Looked up from germline, CDR1 is MNHEY and CDR2 is SVGAGI. This CDR3 has 15 amino acids. Germline trimming cut 3 bases from V and 7 bases from J; bases unmatched to any gene: 10. CDR3 sequence (DNA): TGTGCCAGCAGTTATTCCGGGACAGGGATAAGAGAGCAGTACTTC. Translating it yields CASSYSGTGIREQYF.

This clone was counted only a few times. The chain joins TRBV4-3 to TRBJ2-2; 7 nucleotides agree with TRBD2. The CDR3 has 16 amino acids. Per germline, CDR1 LGHNA and CDR2 YSLEER. Trimming took 0 bases from V and 6 from J; bases not matched to a gene: 7. The CDR3 DNA reads TGCGCCAGCAGCCAAGATCTGGGTGGGGGGGCCGGGGAGCTGTTTTTT. Translating gives CASSQDLGGGAGELFF.

The CDR3 nucleotides read TGTGCCAGCAGCCCAGGCCTAGCGGGCTCAAATGAGCAGTTCTTC. This gives the protein CASSPGLAGSNEQFF. The chain employs TRBV7-8 and TRBJ2-1; the match to TRBD2 covers 8 bases. The V gene end was trimmed by 5 bases and the J gene end by 7 bases; junction bases not matched to a gene: 10. This CDR3 is 15 amino acids long. From germline, CDR1 is SGHVS and CDR2 FQNEAQ. Supplemented by reference TRBV7-8 and TRBJ2-1, the full variable domain reads GAGVSQSPRYKVAKRGQDVALRCDPISGHVSLFWYQQALGQGPEFLTYFQNEAQLDKSGLPSDRFFAERPEGSVSTLKIQRTQQEDSAVYLCASSPGLAGSNEQFFGPGTRLTVL.

The gene calls are TRBV5-1 and TRBJ1-5; no definite D call. The CDR3 length is 13 residues. V gave up 0 bases and J gave up 4 bases, with 5 bases separating them. Germline V gene sequence: CDR1 SGHRS, CDR2 YFSETQ. CDR3 nucleotide sequence: TGCGCCAGCAGCTTGGGTCGGAATCAGCCCCAGCATTTT. Protein product: CASSLGRNQPQHF. Supplemented by reference TRBV5-1 and TRBJ1-5, the full variable domain reads KAGVTQTPRYLIKTRGQQVTLSCSPISGHRSVSWYQQTPGQGLQFLFEYFSETQRNKGNFPGRFSGRQFSNSRSEMNVSTLELGDSALYLCASSLGRNQPQHFGDGTRLSIL.

V gene TRBV30 combines with J gene TRBJ2-7; D might be TRBD2 (6 bases). Trimming left V 5 bases short and J 2 bases short, with 7 bases between. Germline CDR1 GTSNPN, CDR2 SVGIG (reference sequence). The CDR3 is made up of 11 amino acids. CDR3 region: CAWGTAYEQYF. CDR3 nucleotides: TGTGCCTGGGGGACTGCCTACGAGCAGTACTTC. Full variable domain (remainder filled in from reference TRBV30 and TRBJ2-7): SQTIHQWPATLVQPVGSPLSLECTVEGTSNPNLYWYRQAAGRGLQLLFYSVGIGQISSEVPQNLSASRPQDRQFILSSKKLLLSDSGFYLCAWGTAYEQYFGPGTRLTVT.

This chain connects TRBV5-1 to TRBJ1-4, with 7 positions matching TRBD1. The germline CDR1 and CDR2 sequences are SGHRS and YFSETQ. V lost 0 bases and J lost 3; bases outside the gene matches: 11. This CDR3 is built from 18 residues. The CDR3 DNA sequence: TGCGCCAGCAGCTTGGGCCTAGGGGGCCCCGGGGCTAATGAAAAACTGTTTTTT. This translates into CASSLGLGGPGANEKLFF.

To note about this clone: At one boundary the junction diverges from the germline segment, which might be a read error. The chain carries TRBV6-5 and TRBJ2-2; TRBD2 matches at 7 bases. From germline, CDR1 is MNHEY and CDR2 SVGAGI. CDR3 length equals 15 residues. In DNA form, the CDR3 reads TGTGCCAGCAGATTAATGGGGGGGAACGCCGGGGAGCTGTTTTTT. Its protein product is CASRLMGGNAGELFF.

The rearrangement links TRBV15 to TRBJ1-2; D gene ambiguous. The CDR3 has 17 amino acids. Trimming took off 0 bases at V and 4 bases at J, with 18 bases between the two ends. In germline, CDR1 is LNHNV, CDR2 YYDKDF (reference sequence). The CDR3 DNA sequence: TGTGCCACCAGCAGAGATTGGGCAGCCTTCACCTCCTATGGCTACACCTTC. Its protein product is CATSRDWAAFTSYGYTF.

Only one count was recorded for this clone. The chain combines TRBV11-1 with TRBJ2-7; D gene unclear. This CDR3 comprises 13 residues. Germline V lookup: CDR1 SGHAT, CDR2 FQDESV (reference sequence). V lost 9 bases to trimming and J lost 2 bases, with 14 bases between them. The CDR3 region has the DNA TGTGCCAGTGGCATAACCCAAACCTACGAGCAGTACTTC. Its translation is CASGITQTYEQYF.

This chain joins TRBV7-9 and TRBJ2-7, with 11 bases lining up with TRBD2. The ends lost 8 bases at V and 6 bases at J; junction bases unmatched: 6. The CDR3 is 13 amino acids. CDR1 is SEHNR and CDR2 is FQNEAQ in the germline V gene (reference sequence). The CDR3 here is CASSGLAGGEQYF. CDR3 nucleotide sequence: TGTGCCAGCTCCGGTCTAGCGGGAGGCGAGCAGTACTTC. The full variable domain, completed using reference TRBV7-9 and TRBJ2-7, is DTGVSQNPRHKITKRGQNVTFRCDPISEHNRLYWYRQTLGQGPEFLTYFQNEAQLEKSRLLSDRFSAERPKGSFSTLEIQRTEQGDSAMYLCASSGLAGGEQYFGPGTRLTVT.